The clone carrying this T cell receptor (beta chain) was seen a few times. Source study methods: Quantification of nucleated cells was approximated via reference gene primer amplification. Sequencing used immunoSEQ multiplex PCR; TCRdb keeps in-frame clones, though not all of them. D and trimming come from the DNA, and the V and J calls and clone size come from that table. The sample shows about 140,000 clones, approximately 80% of them seen only once. This sample stems from a study of blood T cell repertoires in COVID-19. Cohorts were assigned according to the clinical history that participants reported. Within 2 weeks before study entry, exposed participants met a COVID-19 case. Looked up from germline, CDR1 is MNHEY and CDR2 is SMNVEV (reference sequence). This CDR3 comprises 14 residues. The V end lost 6 bases, the J end lost 1 base, and 12 bases lay between the germline ends.

This clonotype was sampled from a woman aged 18-29 years who had been exposed to COVID-19. The chain joins TRBV27 to TRBJ1-1, with D unclear. The sequencing sample was made of PBMCs or T cells enriched from blood (not recorded which). The DNA for the CDR3 is TGTGCCAGCAGGTTGGGCCCTGGGAACACTGAAGCTTTCTTT. Translating gives CASRLGPGNTEAFF.